In this sample, the clone carrying this T cell receptor beta chain turned up many times. These data are taken from a study of T-cell reconstitution after alpha-beta-depleted transplantation in children. V shed 3 bases and J shed 2 bases, with 25 bases lying between them. The CDR3 covers 20 residues. The germline CDR1 and CDR2 sequences are MGHDK and SYGVNS. TCRbeta library construction was performed incorporating unique molecular identifiers. TCRdb analysed the PCR reads with MiXCR anew, one entry per CDR3 protein. The sample lists nearly 200,000 distinct CDR3 sequences, approximately 6.8% occurring once.

The receptor's source is a girl younger than two with combined immunodeficiency, due to receive a stem cell transplant. This sample comprised PBMCs, obtained before TCRalphabeta/CD19-depleted stem cell transplant. The V call is TRBV25-1, the J call TRBJ2-2; a weak D match, TRBD1 (5 bases). CDR3 amino acids: CASSDARGLGFFGNTGELFF. CDR3 coding DNA: TGTGCCAGCAGTGACGCTAGGGGTCTCGGATTTTTCGGTAACACCGGGGAGCTGTTTTTT.